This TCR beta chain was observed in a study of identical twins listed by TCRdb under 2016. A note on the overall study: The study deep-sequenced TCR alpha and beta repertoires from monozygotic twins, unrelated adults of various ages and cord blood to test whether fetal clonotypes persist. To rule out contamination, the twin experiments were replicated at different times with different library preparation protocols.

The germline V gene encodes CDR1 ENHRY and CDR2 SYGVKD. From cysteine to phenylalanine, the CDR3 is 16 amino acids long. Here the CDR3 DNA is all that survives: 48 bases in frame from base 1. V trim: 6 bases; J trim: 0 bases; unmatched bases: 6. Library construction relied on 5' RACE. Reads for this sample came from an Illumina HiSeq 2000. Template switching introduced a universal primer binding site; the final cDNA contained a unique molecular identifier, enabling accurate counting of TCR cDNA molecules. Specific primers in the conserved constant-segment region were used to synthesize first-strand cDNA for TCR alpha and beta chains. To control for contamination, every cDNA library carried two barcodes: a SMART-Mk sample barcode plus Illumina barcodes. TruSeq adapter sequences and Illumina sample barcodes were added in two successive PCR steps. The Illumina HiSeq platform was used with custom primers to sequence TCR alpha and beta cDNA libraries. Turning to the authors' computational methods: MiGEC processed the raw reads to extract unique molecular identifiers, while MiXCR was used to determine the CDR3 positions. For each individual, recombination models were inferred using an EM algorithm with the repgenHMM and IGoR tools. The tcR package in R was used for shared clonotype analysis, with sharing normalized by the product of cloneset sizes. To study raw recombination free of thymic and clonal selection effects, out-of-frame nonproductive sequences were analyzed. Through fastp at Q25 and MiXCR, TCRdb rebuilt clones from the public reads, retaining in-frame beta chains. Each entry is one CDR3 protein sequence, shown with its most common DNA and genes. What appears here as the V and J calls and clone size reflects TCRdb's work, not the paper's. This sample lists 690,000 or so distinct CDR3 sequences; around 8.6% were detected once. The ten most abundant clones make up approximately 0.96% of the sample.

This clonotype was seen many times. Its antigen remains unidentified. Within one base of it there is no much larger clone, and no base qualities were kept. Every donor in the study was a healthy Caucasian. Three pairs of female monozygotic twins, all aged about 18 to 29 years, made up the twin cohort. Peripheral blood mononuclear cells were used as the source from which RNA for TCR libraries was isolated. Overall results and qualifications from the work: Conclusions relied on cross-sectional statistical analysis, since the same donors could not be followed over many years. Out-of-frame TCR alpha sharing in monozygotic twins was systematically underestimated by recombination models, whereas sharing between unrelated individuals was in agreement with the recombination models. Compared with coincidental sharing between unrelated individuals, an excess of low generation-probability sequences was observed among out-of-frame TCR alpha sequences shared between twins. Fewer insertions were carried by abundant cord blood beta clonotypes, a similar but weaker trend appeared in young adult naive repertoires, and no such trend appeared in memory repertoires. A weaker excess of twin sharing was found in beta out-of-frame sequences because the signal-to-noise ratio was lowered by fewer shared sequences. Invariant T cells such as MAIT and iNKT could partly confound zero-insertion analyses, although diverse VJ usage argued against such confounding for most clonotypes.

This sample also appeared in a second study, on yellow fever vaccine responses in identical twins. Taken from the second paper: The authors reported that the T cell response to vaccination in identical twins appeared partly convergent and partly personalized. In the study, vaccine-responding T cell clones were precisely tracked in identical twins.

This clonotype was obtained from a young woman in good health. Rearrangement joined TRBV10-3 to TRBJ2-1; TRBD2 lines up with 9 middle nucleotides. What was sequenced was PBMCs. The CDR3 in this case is CAIRRSSGVSYNEQFF. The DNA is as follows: TGTGCCATCAGGAGGTCTAGCGGGGTCTCCTACAATGAGCAGTTCTTC.